What follows are 16 T cell receptor beta chains derived from one specimen sequenced in a study of blood T cells in healthy people across ages. The authors ran a second PCR of 7 to 11 cycles using a sample-barcoded 5' primer and a J-beta primer mix. TCRdb redid the calling of the 5' RACE reads with MiXCR, one entry per CDR3 protein. The sample includes hundreds of thousands of distinct CDR3 sequences, approximately 53% of them seen just once. The sample comprised blood. The receptors stem from a man in his forties in good health.

This chain connects TRBV5-8 to TRBJ1-2, with 10 positions matching TRBD1. After removal of 4 bases from V and 8 bases from J, the junction contained 11 bases not matched to a gene. CDR1 is SGHTS and CDR2 is YDEGEE in the germline V gene. CDR3 length equals 15 residues. CDR3 amino acids: CASSLWDRGGKGYTF. The DNA of the CDR3 is TGTGCCAGCAGCCTGTGGGACAGGGGTGGAAAAGGCTACACCTTC.

The chain carries TRBV25-1 and TRBJ1-4; D gene uncertain. Germline V gives CDR1 MGHDK, CDR2 SYGVNS. This CDR3 region has 17 residues. V shed 3 bases and J shed 4 bases, with 18 bases lying between them. In DNA, the CDR3 is TGTGCCAGCAGTGATCAAAGAATTGGGCAGTATAATGAAAAACTGTTTTTT. Encoded protein: CASSDQRIGQYNEKLFF.

This clonotype was counted only a few times. The chain joins TRBV9 to TRBJ2-7; 9 bases are a match to TRBD1. The trim removed 0 bases at V and 1 base at J, leaving 8 bases unmatched. This CDR3 comprises 17 residues. CDR1 and CDR2 from the germline V gene are SGDLS and YYNGEE. For the CDR3, the DNA is TGTGCCAGCAGCGTAGCGGACAGGGGAACGTCATCCTACGAGCAGTACTTC. It encodes CASSVADRGTSSYEQYF.

This clonotype was seen only a few times. The genes are TRBV12-3 or TRBV12-4 and TRBJ2-7; TRBD2 might be the D (5 bases). CDR3 length: 12 amino acids. V was shortened by 8 bases and J by 0 bases, with 8 bases between the two germline ends. The CDR3 protein is CASGAVSYEQYF. DNA for the CDR3: TGTGCCAGCGGAGCGGTCTCCTACGAGCAGTACTTC.

In its sample, this clonotype was seen a few times. The chain recombines TRBV27 with TRBJ1-4, with D possibly TRBD1 on 6 matching bases. Trimming took off 4 bases at V and 8 bases at J, with 17 bases between the two ends. Germline-derived CDR1 and CDR2 are MNHEY and SMNVEV (reference sequence). The CDR3 extends over 15 amino acids. The CDR3 reads CASSSVDRRSEKLFF. CDR3 DNA: TGTGCCAGCAGTTCCGTTGACAGGCGTAGCGAAAAACTGTTTTTT.

This clonotype appeared many times. The gene calls are TRBV7-2 and TRBJ2-7; D gene ambiguous. The CDR3 contains 13 residues. Trimming stripped 2 bases from V and 1 base from J, with 6 bases between. Germline V CDR1 and CDR2: SGHTA, FQGNSA. The CDR3, as DNA: TGTGCCAGCAGCTTATACACATCCTACGAGCAGTACTTC. Protein sequence: CASSLYTSYEQYF.

The V gene is TRBV6-2 or TRBV6-3, the J gene TRBJ2-1; D remains ambiguous. Germline V gives CDR1 MNHEY, CDR2 SVGEGT. This CDR3 spans 15 amino acids. Trimming took 4 bases from V and 3 from J, leaving 13 bases between them. CDR3 in amino acids: CASSFASVFYNEQFF. CDR3 bases: TGTGCCAGCAGTTTTGCTTCTGTCTTCTACAATGAGCAGTTCTTC.

The V call is TRBV11-2, the J call TRBJ2-4; TRBD1 matches 9 bases. V trimming: 5 bases; J trimming: 0 bases; junction bases outside the gene matches: 20. Germline CDR1 is SGHAT and CDR2 is FQNNGV. The CDR3 runs 21 residues. The CDR3 spells CASSPKRTGDVGSLAKNIQYF. In DNA, the CDR3 is TGTGCCAGCAGCCCTAAAAGGACAGGGGACGTGGGGAGCTTAGCCAAAAACATTCAGTACTTC.

The rearrangement links TRBV5-6 to TRBJ2-3; no reliable D call. The CDR3 totals 14 residues. From germline, CDR1 is SGHDT and CDR2 YYEEEE. The ends were cut back, 3 bases at V and 2 bases at J, with 10 bases in the middle. DNA of the CDR3: TGTGCCAGCAGCTCAGGTTTCAACACAGATACGCAGTATTTT. It yields the protein CASSSGFNTDTQYF. The variable domain in full, completed from reference TRBV5-6 and TRBJ2-3, reads DAGVTQSPTHLIKTRGQQVTLRCSPKSGHDTVSWYQQALGQGPQFIFQYYEEEERQRGNFPDRFSGHQFPNYSSELNVNALLLGDSALYLCASSSGFNTDTQYFGPGTRLTVL.

V is TRBV7-9 and J is TRBJ1-5, with 7 bases identical to TRBD1. This CDR3 region has 15 residues. V lost 5 bases and J lost 4; bases outside the gene matches: 8. Germline V gene sequence: CDR1 SEHNR, CDR2 FQNEAQ (reference sequence). The chain's CDR3 is CASSTGTDPNQPQHF. CDR3 DNA: TGTGCCAGCAGCACTGGGACAGACCCGAATCAGCCCCAGCATTTT.

This clonotype turned up a few times. The V call is TRBV6-5, the J call TRBJ1-1; D may be TRBD1 (5 bases). V was clipped by 0 bases and J by 3 bases, with 11 bases between them. The CDR3 extends over 15 amino acids. Germline CDR1 is MNHEY and CDR2 is SVGAGI. Here the CDR3 reads CASSYSGPEYTEAFF. DNA of the CDR3: TGTGCCAGCAGTTACTCGGGACCGGAATACACTGAAGCTTTCTTT.

A few counts support this clonotype. V gene TRBV20-1 combines with J gene TRBJ1-2; 7 positions match TRBD1. CDR3 size: 13 residues. The trim removed 6 bases at V and 3 bases at J, leaving 7 bases unmatched. Germline CDR1 DFQATT, CDR2 SNEGSKA (reference sequence). CDR3: CSALQGIDYGYTF. The CDR3, as DNA: TGCAGTGCCCTACAGGGGATAGACTATGGCTACACCTTC.

The chain links TRBV7-6 to TRBJ2-4, with 7 bases lining up with TRBD2. The J call may not be correct, given that the DNA end is closer to TRBJ2-7. Germline assignment: CDR1 SGHVS and CDR2 FNYEAQ. The CDR3 runs to 19 residues. CDR3 sequence: CASSLVLAALADYEDEQYF. CDR3 nucleotide sequence: TGTGCCAGCAGCCTCGTCCTAGCGGCATTAGCTGACTACGAAGACGAGCAGTACTTC.

CDR3 nucleotides: TGTGCCAGCAGTTACGGGGGGCCGGCCAAAAACATTCAGTACTTC. It specifies CASSYGGPAKNIQYF. V usage is TRBV27 and J usage is TRBJ2-4, with a weak D call TRBD2 (7 bases). CDR1 and CDR2 from the germline V gene are MNHEY and SMNVEV (reference sequence). The CDR3 contains 15 residues. Trimming stripped 4 bases from V and 1 base from J, with 11 bases between.

Only a few counts were recorded for this clonotype. This chain joins TRBV12-3 or TRBV12-4 and TRBJ2-1; TRBD2 agrees at 7 bases. The ends lost 0 bases at V and 6 bases at J; junction bases unmatched: 5. CDR3 length: 15 residues. The CDR3 nucleotides read TGTGCCAGCAGTTTAGCCTTAGCGGGCAGCAATGAGCAGTTCTTC. Translated: CASSLALAGSNEQFF.

The gene calls are TRBV3-1 and TRBJ2-7; 9 bases line up with TRBD2. Germline V CDR1 and CDR2: LGHDT, YNNKEL (reference sequence). Germline trimming cut 2 bases from V and 7 bases from J; bases unmatched to any gene: 9. The CDR3 is made up of 15 amino acids. The CDR3 sequence is CASSQWGGRDNEQYF. CDR3 nucleotides: TGTGCCAGCAGCCAATGGGGCGGGAGGGACAATGAGCAGTACTTC.